The rows below give T cell receptor beta chains drawn from one sample of a study of cytotoxic CD8 clonotypes in ibrutinib-treated CLL. The protocol was immunoSEQ multiplex PCR, while the TCRdb copy is restricted to in-frame clones and leaves out a portion. Of about 140,000 clones in the sample, 70% to 85% are singletons; the top ten hold 25% to 30%. The input for sequencing was PBMCs, taken after 12 months of ibrutinib treatment. The receptors shown here come from a human donor with chronic lymphocytic leukemia. Each CDR3 is given without its conserved first and last residue.

J: TRBJ2-1; V: TRBV28; CDR3: ATELAGAFNEQF
J: TRBJ1-6; V: TRBV6-5; CDR3: ASRTPGQGISPLH
J: TRBJ1-2; V: TRBV5-1; CDR3: ASSSDRGYGYT
J: TRBJ1-1; V: TRBV18; CDR3: ASSPGVVNTEAF
J: TRBJ2-1; V: TRBV28; CDR3: ASSLPIAGGPHGQF
J: TRBJ2-5; V: TRBV28; CDR3: ASSRRTGLYQETQY
J: TRBJ2-2; V: TRBV5-1; CDR3: ASSSNDRDTGELF
J: TRBJ1-1; V: TRBV18; CDR3: ASSPGQEGAF
J: TRBJ2-6; V: TRBV19; CDR3: ASRQTAPGANVLT
J: TRBJ2-7; V: TRBV19; CDR3: ASSWAPTYEQY
J: TRBJ2-1; V: TRBV2; CDR3: ASSPPNEQF
J: TRBJ2-7; V: TRBV18; CDR3: ASSKGGDTAYEQY
J: TRBJ2-3; V: TRBV7-2; CDR3: ASSNRVGARTDTQY
J: TRBJ2-7; V: TRBV9; CDR3: ASSATGAPYEQY
J: TRBJ1-2; V: TRBV19; CDR3: ASSGHEKRLYGYT
J: TRBJ1-1; V: TRBV11-2; CDR3: ASSRRLGPAFVLGTEAF
J: TRBJ1-3; V: TRBV29-1; CDR3: SVVPAGQGAGNTIY
J: TRBJ1-2; V: TRBV5-1; CDR3: ASNQDGGYGYT
J: TRBJ2-7; V: TRBV9; CDR3: ASSVAGTRGYEQY
J: TRBJ2-3; V: TRBV18; CDR3: ASSHDHSVRTDTQY
J: TRBJ2-7; V: TRBV7-2; CDR3: ASGNRLSYEQY
J: TRBJ2-7; V: TRBV28; CDR3: ASKTRRDSSYEQY
J: TRBJ2-3; V: TRBV5-5; CDR3: ASSWADRGDTQY
J: TRBJ2-7; V: TRBV4-2; CDR3: ASSLFRDRSSYEQY
J: TRBJ2-2; V: TRBV27; CDR3: ASSLYQVRGTTGELF
J: TRBJ2-7; V: TRBV6-5; CDR3: ASSHYFTGSLYEQY
J: TRBJ2-7; V: TRBV28; CDR3: ASSPLREVYEQY
J: TRBJ2-1; V: TRBV5-1; CDR3: ASSLGLAGGREF
J: TRBJ2-1; V: TRBV18; CDR3: ASSPIRQTYNEQF